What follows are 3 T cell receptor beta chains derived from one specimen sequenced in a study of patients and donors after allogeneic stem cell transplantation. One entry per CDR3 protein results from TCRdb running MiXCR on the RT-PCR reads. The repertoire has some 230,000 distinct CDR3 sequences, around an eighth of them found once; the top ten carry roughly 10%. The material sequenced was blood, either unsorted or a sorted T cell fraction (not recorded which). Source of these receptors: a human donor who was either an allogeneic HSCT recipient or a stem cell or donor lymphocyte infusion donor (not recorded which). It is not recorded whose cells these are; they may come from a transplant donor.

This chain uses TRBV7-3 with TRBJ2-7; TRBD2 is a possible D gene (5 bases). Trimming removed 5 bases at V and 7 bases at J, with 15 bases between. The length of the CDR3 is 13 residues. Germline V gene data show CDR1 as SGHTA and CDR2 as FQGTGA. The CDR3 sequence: CASSHGLSDEQYF. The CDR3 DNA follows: TGTGCCAGCAGCCATGGACTCTCCGATGAGCAGTACTTC.

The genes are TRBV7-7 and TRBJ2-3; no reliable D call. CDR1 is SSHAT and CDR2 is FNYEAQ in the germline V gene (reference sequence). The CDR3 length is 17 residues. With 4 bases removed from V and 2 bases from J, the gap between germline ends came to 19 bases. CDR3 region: CASSSGVSRTTTDTQYF. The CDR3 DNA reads TGTGCCAGCAGCTCGGGTGTATCTCGCACCACCACAGATACGCAGTATTTT.

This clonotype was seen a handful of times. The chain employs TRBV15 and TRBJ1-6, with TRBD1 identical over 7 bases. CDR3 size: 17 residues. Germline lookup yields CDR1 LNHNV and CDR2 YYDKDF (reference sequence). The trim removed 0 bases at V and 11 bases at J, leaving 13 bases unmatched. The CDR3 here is CATSREPQGSLVPPLHF. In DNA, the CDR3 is TGTGCCACCAGCAGAGAACCACAGGGGTCCCTGGTTCCACCCCTCCACTTT.